This T cell receptor (beta chain) was recovered during a study of blood T cell repertoires in COVID-19. V lost 4 bases and J lost 3, with 12 bases in between. This CDR3 region has 14 residues. Germline CDR1 is MNHEY and CDR2 is SVGEGT. TCRdb's copy holds only in-frame clones and misses some; the assay was immunoSEQ multiplex PCR. This sample has about 260,000 clones; 88% occur once, and the top ten carry roughly 1.2%. Sequenced material: PBMCs or T cells enriched from blood (not recorded which). The chain employs TRBV6-2 or TRBV6-3 and TRBJ1-2; a possible D gene is TRBD1 (5 bases). This sequence was found in a woman between 40 and 50 years old with acute COVID-19. DNA for the CDR3: TGTGCCAGCAGTTCTAGTGGGGCTTACTATGGCTACACCTTC. This gives the protein CASSSSGAYYGYTF.